Given below is one TCR beta chain in context. Original processing notes: The assay estimated nucleated cells by amplifying reference gene primers. Some clones are missing from TCRdb's copy, which holds only in-frame ones; the method was immunoSEQ multiplex PCR. V, J and clone size reflect that table, while D and trimming were determined from the DNA. The sample records 160,000 or so clones, approximately 83% being singletons. These data are taken from a study of blood T cell repertoires in COVID-19. Study as a whole: COVID-19 samples, acute and convalescent, were from the United States, Italy and Spain. PBMCs, B-cell-depleted T cells, or T cells were the source of the cDNA or gDNA that made up the material.

Germline V lookup: CDR1 SGDLS, CDR2 YYNGEE. The CDR3 length is 15 residues. Trimming removed 1 base from V and 3 bases from J; junction bases left unmatched: 5. The specimen was peripheral blood. The rearrangement joins TRBV9 to TRBJ2-3; the match to TRBD2 covers 7 bases. The sequence came from an older man who had recovered from COVID-19. As DNA, the CDR3 is TGTGCCAGCAGCGTATCGCTAGCGGTAACAGATACGCAGTATTTT. It specifies CASSVSLAVTDTQYF.